This TCR beta chain was found in a study of patients and donors after allogeneic stem cell transplantation. The CDR3 runs to 15 residues. V was shortened by 2 bases and J by 0 bases, with 8 bases between the two germline ends. TCRdb processed the RT-PCR reads anew with MiXCR; each CDR3 protein has one entry. The sample holds about 960,000 distinct CDR3 sequences, approximately 19% seen once. The table lists this clonotype with many counts. The origin of this receptor is a human donor who was either an allogeneic HSCT recipient or a stem cell or donor lymphocyte infusion donor (not recorded which). It is not recorded whose cells these are; they may come from a transplant donor. What was sequenced was blood, either unsorted or a sorted T cell fraction (not recorded which). The chain uses TRBV12-3 or TRBV12-4 and TRBJ2-1, with D perhaps assigned TRBD1 or TRBD2 (5 bases each). The DNA of the CDR3 is TGTGCCAGCAGTTTATGGGGGAGCTCCTACAATGAGCAGTTCTTC. Translating it yields CASSLWGSSYNEQFF.